This section outlines one T cell receptor beta chain sequence together with its context. Its antigen remains unidentified. These data belong to a study of cytomegalovirus exposure and HLA in healthy donors. Study-wide findings and caveats: Researchers reported in a later analysis that a missense DCLRE1C variant was tied to TCR beta V- and J-gene trimming. Exclusion applied to some V segments, including TRBV6-2 and TRBV6-3, as they were indistinguishable. There were a few CMV-associated chains whose specificity for CMV antigens was confirmed in vitro.

Amplification used 60 Vbeta primers and 13 Jbeta primers. The protocol was immunoSEQ multiplex PCR, while the TCRdb copy is restricted to in-frame clones and leaves out a portion. The sample consists of 85,000 to 100,000 clones, around 84% of them appearing once. V shed 5 bases and J shed 8 bases, with 15 bases lying between them. The CDR3 is made up of 13 amino acids. From germline, CDR1 is SNHLY and CDR2 FYNNEI. V usage is TRBV2 and J usage is TRBJ1-2; D might be TRBD1 (5 bases). This receptor was identified in a woman aged 40 to 50 in good health and CMV-seropositive. Sequenced input: PBMCs. The CDR3 coding sequence is TGTGCCAGCAGTTGGTTGGAGGGGCCAGGCTACACCTTC. Encoded protein: CASSWLEGPGYTF.